Each of the 21 T cell receptor beta chains below was sequenced from the same sample in a study of T cell responses to AZD1222 COVID-19 vaccine. Clones were sequenced by immunoSEQ multiplex PCR, and TCRdb holds only the in-frame ones, with some missing. The sample records around 160,000 clones, around nine tenths being singletons. Sequenced here: peripheral blood, sampled on day 0 of MenACWY control vaccination. These receptor sequences come from an adult in good health.

CDR3 bases: TGTGCCAGCTCACCGTGGGGGAAAAACATTCAGTACTTC. Translated, it gives CASSPWGKNIQYF. V and J are TRBV18 and TRBJ2-4; D could derive from TRBD1 or TRBD2 (5 bases each). The germline V gene has CDR1 KGHSH and CDR2 LQKENI. V was shortened by 3 bases and J by 4 bases, with 7 bases between the two germline ends. This CDR3 has 13 residues.

This chain uses TRBV30 with TRBJ1-2; tentative D call: TRBD1 (6 bases). V shed 5 bases and J shed 0 bases, with 13 bases lying between them. Germline CDR1 GTSNPN, CDR2 SVGIG (reference sequence). The CDR3 contains 14 residues. The CDR3 bases are TGTGCCTGGTACAGGGTCGGGCCTAACTATGGCTACACCTTC. As protein: CAWYRVGPNYGYTF.

This chain uses TRBV28 with TRBJ1-4; TRBD1 might be the D (5 bases). V was trimmed by 6 bases and J by 3 bases, leaving 11 bases between them. The CDR3 length is 14 residues. Looked up from germline, CDR1 is MDHEN and CDR2 is SYDVKM. The CDR3 bases are TGTGCCAGCAGCCCCTTGGGGGCTAATGAAAAACTGTTTTTT. Protein product: CASSPLGANEKLFF. The full variable domain, in which reference TRBV28 and TRBJ1-4 provide the parts outside the CDR3, is DVKVTQSSRYLVKRTGEKVFLECVQDMDHENMFWYRQDPGLGLRLIYFSYDVKMKEKGDIPEGYSVSREKKERFSLILESASTNQTSMYLCASSPLGANEKLFFGSGTQLSVL.

This clone was seen a single time. The genes are TRBV11-3 and TRBJ1-1; D is unresolved. Trimming removed 5 bases from V and 1 base from J, with 8 bases in between. Germline lookup yields CDR1 SGHNT and CDR2 YENEEA. This CDR3 has 13 residues. CDR3 loop: CASSHNRNTEAFF. DNA for the CDR3: TGTGCCAGCAGCCACAATCGGAACACTGAAGCTTTCTTT. Drawing the rest from reference TRBV11-3 and TRBJ1-1, the complete variable domain is EAGVVQSPRYKIIEKKQPVAFWCNPISGHNTLYWYLQNLGQGPELLIRYENEEAVDDSQLPKDRFSAERLKGVDSTLKIQPAELGDSAVYLCASSHNRNTEAFFGQGTRLTVV.

This chain joins TRBV19 and TRBJ1-5; a possible D gene is TRBD1 (5 bases). Per germline, CDR1 LNHDA and CDR2 SQIVND (reference sequence). V gave up 4 bases and J gave up 9 bases, with 22 bases separating them. The CDR3 is 16 amino acids. The DNA for the CDR3 is TGTGCCAGTAGTAACCCTTCGAGGCAGGGATTAGGGCCCCAGCATTTT. Translation: CASSNPSRQGLGPQHF.

The chain is built from TRBV3-1 (or the pseudogene TRBV3-2) and TRBJ2-3; 9 bases map to TRBD2. In germline, CDR1 is LGHDT, CDR2 YNNKEL (reference sequence). The CDR3 runs 16 residues. V trimming: 2 bases; J trimming: 4 bases; junction bases outside the gene matches: 7. CDR3 nucleotide sequence: TGTGCCAGCAGCCAACCGCGGGGGGGCGGTGCAGATACGCAGTATTTT. It yields the protein CASSQPRGGGADTQYF.

This CDR3 reads CSVGPGVGNTIYF. DNA for the CDR3: TGCAGCGTTGGACCAGGGGTAGGAAACACCATATATTTT. V gene TRBV29-1 combines with J gene TRBJ1-3; tentatively, D is TRBD1 (6 bases). The CDR3 length is 13 residues. The germline V gene encodes CDR1 SQVTM and CDR2 ANQGSEA. Trimming stripped 4 bases from V and 4 bases from J, with 11 bases between.

V is TRBV7-6 and J is TRBJ1-5; 7 nucleotides align to TRBD1. The V segment lost 4 bases and the J segment 0 bases; nucleotides outside the gene matches: 9. The CDR3 has 17 amino acids. CDR1 is SGHVS and CDR2 is FNYEAQ in the germline V gene. This CDR3 is CASSSNQGEDSNQPQHF. CDR3 nucleotides: TGTGCCAGCAGCTCCAACCAGGGGGAGGATAGCAATCAGCCCCAGCATTTT.

V gene TRBV19 combines with J gene TRBJ1-1; D is unclear. Germline-derived CDR1 and CDR2 are LNHDA and SQIVND (reference sequence). V was cut by 1 base and J by 0 bases, with 9 bases left in between. The CDR3 contains 15 residues. The CDR3 DNA reads as TGTGCCAGTAGTATAGGCCAAGTCATGAACACTGAAGCTTTCTTT. It translates to CASSIGQVMNTEAFF.

Written as DNA, the CDR3 is TGTGCCAGCAGCTTACGGCGGGACAGTATGAACACTGAAGCTTTCTTT. Amino acid sequence: CASSLRRDSMNTEAFF. This chain uses TRBV7-4 with TRBJ1-1; 7 bases agree with TRBD1. V was pared by 2 bases and J by 0 bases, with 6 bases of the junction left unmatched. This CDR3 is built from 16 residues. Germline V gene sequence: CDR1 SGHVT, CDR2 SQSDAQ.

This sequence joins TRBV4-1 and TRBJ1-2; TRBD1 aligns across 10 bases. The CDR3 sequence is 17 residues long. The germline V gene encodes CDR1 MGHRA and CDR2 YSYEKL. The V gene end was trimmed by 0 bases and the J gene end by 4 bases; junction bases not matched to a gene: 8. CDR3 nucleotide sequence: TGCGCCAGCAGCCAAGACACTTCCGGGACAGGGGTCTATGGCTACACCTTC. Translating it yields CASSQDTSGTGVYGYTF.

This clone was picked up one time. This rearrangement joins TRBV5-1 to TRBJ2-1, with 13 positions matching TRBD2. The CDR3 extends over 15 amino acids. Germline CDR1 SGHRS, CDR2 YFSETQ. The trim removed 2 bases at V and 6 bases at J, leaving 2 bases unmatched. In nucleotides, the CDR3 is TGCGCCAGCAGCTTCCGGACTAGCGGGAGCAATGAGCAGTTCTTC. It yields the protein CASSFRTSGSNEQFF.

The chain uses TRBV10-3 and TRBJ1-5; D call uncertain. This CDR3 is built from 15 residues. Trimming took 2 bases from V and 6 from J, leaving 14 bases between them. Looked up from germline, CDR1 is ENHRY and CDR2 is SYGVKD. CDR3 amino acids: CAISEGANLGQPQHF. The CDR3 DNA follows: TGTGCCATCAGTGAGGGTGCTAATCTTGGTCAGCCCCAGCATTTT.

The rearrangement joins TRBV29-1 to TRBJ1-2; TRBD1 matches at 7 bases. The CDR3 sequence is 11 residues long. Trimming took 6 bases from V and 7 from J; bases not matched to a gene: 5. Germline values: CDR1 SQVTM, CDR2 ANQGSEA. The CDR3 loop reads CSVDGQAGYTF. CDR3 nucleotide sequence: TGCAGCGTCGATGGACAGGCTGGCTACACCTTC.

The rearrangement joins TRBV6-5 to TRBJ2-1, with 12 bases identical to TRBD2. Germline V lookup: CDR1 MNHEY, CDR2 SVGAGI. V trimming: 8 bases; J trimming: 5 bases; junction bases outside the gene matches: 4. This CDR3 region has 14 residues. The CDR3 DNA reads as TGTGCCAGCGCACTAGCGGGAGGACACAATGAGCAGTTCTTC. Translation: CASALAGGHNEQFF.

The chain employs TRBV30 and TRBJ2-2; 7 bases agree with TRBD1. Germline values: CDR1 GTSNPN, CDR2 SVGIG (reference sequence). CDR3 size: 15 residues. V was pared by 2 bases and J by 3 bases, with 6 bases of the junction left unmatched. The CDR3 coding sequence is TGTGCCTGGAGTCGACAGGGTCTGGACACCGGGGAGCTGTTTTTT. This gives the protein CAWSRQGLDTGELFF.

The CDR3 nucleotides are TGTGCCACCGCCTCCCGGGACAGCACAGATACGCAGTATTTT. It yields the protein CATASRDSTDTQYF. V and J are TRBV7-9 and TRBJ2-3; possibly TRBD1 or TRBD2 for D (5 bases each). Germline-derived CDR1 and CDR2 are SEHNR and FQNEAQ (reference sequence). This CDR3 has 14 residues. The ends were cut back, 10 bases at V and 0 bases at J, with 14 bases in the middle.

This clone was observed once. The rearrangement joins TRBV5-1 to TRBJ2-3; 12 nucleotides line up with TRBD2. The germline V gene has CDR1 SGHRS and CDR2 YFSETQ. CDR3 size: 17 residues. V was pared by 4 bases and J by 3 bases, with 9 bases of the junction left unmatched. CDR3 sequence: CASSLRPSGRGTDTQYF. Here the CDR3 DNA reads TGCGCCAGCAGCCTAAGACCTAGCGGGAGGGGAACAGATACGCAGTATTTT. The complete variable domain, with remaining parts taken from reference TRBV5-1 and TRBJ2-3, reads KAGVTQTPRYLIKTRGQQVTLSCSPISGHRSVSWYQQTPGQGLQFLFEYFSETQRNKGNFPGRFSGRQFSNSRSEMNVSTLELGDSALYLCASSLRPSGRGTDTQYFGPGTRLTVL.

The chain uses TRBV2 and TRBJ1-2, with unresolved D. The V end lost 7 bases, the J end lost 8 bases, and 23 bases lay between the germline ends. Per germline, CDR1 SNHLY and CDR2 FYNNEI. The CDR3 runs 15 residues. The CDR3 region is CASIANGDIAGGYTF. The CDR3 nucleotides are TGTGCCAGCATCGCGAATGGGGATATAGCTGGCGGCTACACCTTC.

This clone was observed once. The rearrangement uses TRBV11-3 and TRBJ2-3; D tentatively fits TRBD1 or TRBD2 (5 bases each). V was clipped by 3 bases and J by 4 bases, with 8 bases between them. Germline V gene data show CDR1 as SGHNT and CDR2 as YENEEA. This CDR3 is built from 13 residues. In DNA, the CDR3 is TGTGCCAGCAGCTTCCCGGGGCCAGATACGCAGTATTTT. Its protein is CASSFPGPDTQYF.

This chain joins TRBV6-4 and TRBJ2-3; 10 bases match TRBD2. Germline values: CDR1 MRHNA, CDR2 SNTAGT. Trimming cost V 6 bases and J 2 bases; bases outside gene matches: 5. This CDR3 is 15 amino acids long. The CDR3 reads CASSLAGATTDTQYF. The CDR3 DNA reads TGTGCCAGCAGCCTAGCGGGGGCCACCACAGATACGCAGTATTTT.